Presented here are 19 T cell receptor beta chains from one specimen sequenced in a study of regulatory T cells in long-lasting Graves disease. The time point: newly diagnosed GD, antithyroid drugs for less than 3 months. Researchers made the TCR library from RNA that was extracted from PBMCs. With iRepertoire HTBI primers and Arm-PCR of CDR3 regions, TCR beta libraries were built. TCRdb called the multiplex PCR reads again in MiXCR, with one record for every CDR3 protein. The table lists about 220,000 distinct CDR3 sequences, about a sixth of them singletons. The material was peripheral blood mononuclear cells (PBMCs), obtained at new diagnosis, from a patient treated with antithyroid drugs. These receptors originate from a female donor with Graves disease.

The rearrangement uses TRBV4-1 and TRBJ2-5; 14 bases line up with TRBD2. V dropped 4 bases and J dropped 3; count of bases not matched to a gene: 4. The CDR3 has 16 amino acids. Germline CDR1 is MGHRA and CDR2 is YSYEKL. The CDR3 coding sequence is TGCGCCAGCAGCCGGCCGGGACTAGCGGGAGAAGAGACCCAGTACTTC. Its protein is CASSRPGLAGEETQYF.

Ten or more counts support this clonotype. V and J are TRBV28 and TRBJ2-3; 9 nucleotides agree with TRBD1. V was pared by 5 bases and J by 0 bases, with 6 bases of the junction left unmatched. Per the germline V gene, CDR1 is MDHEN and CDR2 is SYDVKM. The CDR3 covers 16 residues. The CDR3 sequence: CASSPLGQGSTDTQYF. The CDR3 DNA reads as TGTGCCAGCAGTCCCCTGGGACAGGGAAGCACAGATACGCAGTATTTT.

This clonotype was seen a handful of times. This chain joins TRBV6-4 and TRBJ1-5, with TRBD1 identical over 7 bases. V lost 2 bases to trimming and J lost 5 bases; unmatched junction nucleotides: 6. The CDR3 runs to 15 residues. Germline V gives CDR1 MRHNA, CDR2 SNTAGT. The CDR3 DNA sequence: TGTGCCAGCAGTGACCCCGGGACAGCACATCAGCCCCAGCATTTT. Amino acid sequence: CASSDPGTAHQPQHF.

This chain links TRBV4-2 with TRBJ2-1; D perhaps matches TRBD2 (6 bases). Germline lookup yields CDR1 LGHNA and CDR2 YNFKEQ. The CDR3 has 14 residues. The ends were cut back, 3 bases at V and 5 bases at J, with 11 bases in the middle. The CDR3 DNA sequence: TGTGCCAGCAGCCAGACTAGTGACAACAATGAGCAGTTCTTC. Translation gives CASSQTSDNNEQFF.

V is TRBV20-1 and J is TRBJ1-5; no clear D. CDR1 DFQATT and CDR2 SNEGSKA come from the germline V gene (reference sequence). The CDR3 runs 15 residues. V gave up 5 bases and J gave up 0 bases, with 14 bases separating them. The CDR3 nucleotides are TGCAGTGCTGTTGCTACGGGGTCTAGCAATCAGCCCCAGCATTTT. This sequence encodes CSAVATGSSNQPQHF.

This chain uses TRBV20-1 with TRBJ1-4; D gene ambiguous. Deletions cut 1 base from V and 8 bases from J, with 2 bases between. This CDR3 region has 10 residues. Germline V gives CDR1 DFQATT, CDR2 SNEGSKA (reference sequence). The CDR3 here is CSARAEKLFF. The CDR3 nucleotides read TGCAGTGCTAGAGCCGAAAAACTGTTTTTT.

This chain links TRBV5-1 with TRBJ2-2; possibly TRBD1 for D (5 bases). V dropped 1 base and J dropped 3 bases, with 13 bases sitting between them. The CDR3 consists of 16 residues. Germline CDR1 SGHRS, CDR2 YFSETQ. For the CDR3, the DNA is TGCGCCAGCAGCTTGTGGCCCATAGGGGACACCGGGGAGCTGTTTTTT. Its protein product is CASSLWPIGDTGELFF.

The gene calls are TRBV6-2 or TRBV6-3 and TRBJ2-1; possible D gene TRBD1, 7 bases. Germline CDR1 reads MNHEY; CDR2 reads SVGEGT. The CDR3 length is 16 residues. The V end lost 7 bases, the J end lost 3 bases, and 19 bases lay between the germline ends. The DNA of the CDR3 is TGTGCCAGCACCTCTAGCGTGTACAGGGGCTACAATGAGCAGTTCTTC. Translation: CASTSSVYRGYNEQFF.

This clonotype was detected only a few times. The conserved phenylalanine or tryptophan is not found at the CDR3 terminus, so this likely reflects a read error. This chain uses TRBV7-9 with TRBJ1-1, with D possibly TRBD1 on 6 matching bases. Germline CDR1 is SEHNR and CDR2 is FQNEAQ (reference sequence). The CDR3 is made up of 13 amino acids. V was cut by 7 bases and J by 4 bases, with 13 bases left in between. This CDR3 reads CASTRGGGTEAFS. CDR3 nucleotides: TGTGCCAGCACCCGAGGGGGGGGCACTGAAGCTTTCTCT.

The chain couples TRBV12-3 or TRBV12-4 to TRBJ2-7; TRBD1 agrees at 9 bases. J gave up 5 bases and V 2 bases, and 7 bases lay outside the gene matches. The CDR3 contains 15 residues. The CDR3 nucleotides read TGTGCCAGCAGTTTAAAGGGGACAGGGAACCACGAGCAGTACTTC. Amino acids: CASSLKGTGNHEQYF.

The chain couples TRBV20-1 to TRBJ2-7; 15 positions match TRBD2. J lost 4 bases, V lost 1 base, and 5 bases had no gene match. CDR3 length equals 16 residues. Germline V lookup: CDR1 DFQATT, CDR2 SNEGSKA (reference sequence). The CDR3 region is CSARGTSGRAGYEQYF. As DNA, the CDR3 is TGCAGTGCTAGAGGGACTAGCGGGAGGGCCGGGTACGAGCAGTACTTC.

This clonotype was detected ten times or more. This chain uses TRBV7-3 with TRBJ2-2, with D uncertain. Germline-derived CDR1 and CDR2 are SGHTA and FQGTGA. The ends were cut back, 5 bases at V and 2 bases at J, with 6 bases in the middle. CDR3 length: 13 residues. CDR3 loop: CASSTDNTGELFF. Written as DNA, the CDR3 is TGTGCCAGCAGCACAGACAACACCGGGGAGCTGTTTTTT. The full variable domain, rest sourced from reference TRBV7-3 and TRBJ2-2, is GAGVSQTPSNKVTEKGKYVELRCDPISGHTALYWYRQSLGQGPEFLIYFQGTGAADDSGLPNDRFFAVRPEGSVSTLKIQRTERGDSAVYLCASSTDNTGELFFGEGSRLTVL.

The sample holds many counts of this clonotype. V usage is TRBV28 and J usage is TRBJ2-2, with a weak D call TRBD2 (5 bases). Between the trimmed V and J ends, which lost 7 bases and 0 bases, there was a span of 12 bases. The CDR3 length is 15 residues. CDR1 is MDHEN, CDR2 SYDVKM, per germline. This CDR3 reads CASTKLGTNTGELFF. In nucleotides, the CDR3 is TGTGCCAGCACCAAACTAGGGACGAACACCGGGGAGCTGTTTTTT.

J is TRBJ1-6 and V is TRBV5-4; a weak D match, TRBD1 (5 bases). V shed 6 bases and J shed 7 bases, with 14 bases lying between them. This CDR3 contains 14 residues. The germline V gene encodes CDR1 SGHNT and CDR2 YYREEE (reference sequence). This CDR3 is CASMGGDGNSPLHF. The CDR3 DNA reads as TGTGCCAGCATGGGTGGGGACGGGAATTCACCCCTCCACTTT.

This clonotype was recorded at least ten times. The rearrangement links TRBV11-2 to TRBJ1-5, with D tentatively TRBD1 (5 bases). The CDR3 contains 14 residues. Germline-derived CDR1 and CDR2 are SGHAT and FQNNGV. V was shortened by 5 bases and J by 2 bases, with 10 bases between the two germline ends. CDR3 in amino acids: CASSGGSGNQPQHF. DNA of the CDR3: TGTGCCAGCAGCGGGGGGTCGGGCAATCAGCCCCAGCATTTT.

This clonotype was picked up many times. The CDR3 DNA follows: TGTGCCAGCAGTCGAATGACAGGGGGCAATCAGCCCCAGCATTTT. This encodes CASSRMTGGNQPQHF. The rearrangement links TRBV27 to TRBJ1-5; 8 bases are shared with TRBD1. The V segment lost 5 bases and the J segment 2 bases; nucleotides outside the gene matches: 5. Germline lookup yields CDR1 MNHEY and CDR2 SMNVEV (reference sequence). This CDR3 is built from 15 residues.

Regarding this clonotype: With a far larger clone one base away, a read error is the likely cause. The chain employs TRBV12-3 or TRBV12-4 and TRBJ2-3, with a tentative D call TRBD2 (5 bases). The CDR3 spans 14 residues. The CDR3 protein is CASSTGLLINEQSF. The CDR3 DNA follows: TGTGCCAGCAGTACCGGACTTCTCATCAATGAGCAGTCCTTC.

V is TRBV7-9 and J is TRBJ2-1; 7 nucleotides line up with TRBD1. J gave up 3 bases and V 5 bases, and 7 bases lay outside the gene matches. This CDR3 spans 15 amino acids. Germline V lookup: CDR1 SEHNR, CDR2 FQNEAQ (reference sequence). CDR3 residues: CASSRPGGGYNEQFF. For the CDR3, the DNA is TGTGCCAGCAGCAGACCAGGGGGTGGCTACAATGAGCAGTTCTTC.

This clonotype was recorded many times. This chain links TRBV30 with TRBJ1-4; maybe TRBD1 (5 bases). There are 13 residues in the CDR3. V lost 0 bases, J lost 7 bases, and 9 bases lay in between. Germline assignment: CDR1 GTSNPN and CDR2 SVGIG (reference sequence). The CDR3 nucleotides read TGTGCCTGGAGTGTCGGGGGACGTGAAAAACTGTTTTTT. Amino acids: CAWSVGGREKLFF.